The 20 T cell receptor beta chains reported below all come from one sample, sequenced in a study of monozygotic twins with inflammatory bowel disease. TCRdb reanalyzed the 5' RACE reads and collapses them to one entry per CDR3 protein, without DNA. Its clone listing holds 400,000 to 500,000 distinct CDR3 sequences. The sample taken for sequencing was blood. The receptors originated from a human donor with ulcerative colitis or Crohn's disease, or a healthy co-twin of an affected twin (not recorded which).

The chain joins TRBV7-9 to TRBJ2-1; as DNA is missing, the TRBD1 call by TCRdb cannot be tested. CDR1 SEHNR and CDR2 FQNEAQ come from the germline V gene (reference sequence). The CDR3 loop spans 15 amino acids. This CDR3 is CASSLAPGGLNEQFF.

V usage is TRBV5-6 and J usage is TRBJ2-2; TCRdb indicates TRBD1, and absent DNA this call remains unverified. The CDR3 is made up of 13 amino acids. The V gene's germline CDR1 is SGHDT and CDR2 YYEEEE. CDR3 amino acids: CASTYQGAGELFF.

The chain couples TRBV5-1 to TRBJ1-1. The CDR3 covers 14 residues. Per the germline V gene, CDR1 is SGHRS and CDR2 is YFSETQ. CDR3 in amino acids: CASSLLWGDTEAFF.

The chain has TRBV20-1 and TRBJ2-7; the D call of TRBD1 rests on TCRdb alone, since no DNA is present to check it. The CDR3 is 15 amino acids. Germline V gene lookup returns CDR1 DFQATT and CDR2 SNEGSKA (reference sequence). The CDR3 region is CSASSPGGTGFEQYF.

The J gene is TRBJ1-1, the V gene TRBV10-3; TCRdb returns TRBD1, unconfirmable since there is no DNA. This CDR3 region has 14 residues. CDR1 is ENHRY and CDR2 is SYGVKD in the germline V gene. The CDR3 loop is CAISASGGTREAFF.

This rearrangement joins TRBV20-1 to TRBJ2-2; the TRBD2 assignment by TCRdb is unverifiable without DNA. This CDR3 spans 15 amino acids. Looked up from germline, CDR1 is DFQATT and CDR2 is SNEGSKA (reference sequence). Here the CDR3 reads CSARVVAGGSGELFF.

This chain joins TRBV7-9 and TRBJ1-6; TCRdb reports TRBD1, a call that lacks DNA to check it against. From germline, CDR1 is SEHNR and CDR2 FQNEAQ (reference sequence). This CDR3 is 14 amino acids long. The CDR3 sequence: CASSPRQGNSPLHF.

The CDR3: CASSRLGSNQPQHF. The chain carries TRBV5-6 and TRBJ1-5. Germline V gives CDR1 SGHDT, CDR2 YYEEEE. CDR3 length: 14 residues.

The V gene is TRBV9, the J gene TRBJ2-2; TCRdb's assignment of TRBD1 cannot be checked, as there is no DNA. CDR1 and CDR2 (germline): SGDLS, YYNGEE. The CDR3 consists of 17 residues. Here the CDR3 reads CASSVRRDRANTGELFF. Using reference TRBV9 and TRBJ2-2 for the parts outside the CDR3, the full variable domain is DSGVTQTPKHLITATGQRVTLRCSPRSGDLSVYWYQQSLDQGLQFLIQYYNGEERAKGNILERFSAQQFPDLHSELNLSSLELGDSALYFCASSVRRDRANTGELFFGEGSRLTVL.

The chain joins TRBV30 to TRBJ1-2; the TCRdb D gene call, TRBD1, has no DNA to confirm it. The CDR3 runs 13 residues. Germline lookup yields CDR1 GTSNPN and CDR2 SVGIG (reference sequence). CDR3 amino acids: CAWSVRRDSGYTF.

The V call is TRBV4-1, the J call TRBJ2-7; absent DNA, TCRdb's TRBD1 call cannot be checked. CDR1 and CDR2 (germline): MGHRA, YSYEKL. The CDR3 totals 15 residues. Here the CDR3 reads CASSQDRTGIYEQYF.

This chain links TRBV20-1 with TRBJ2-7; TCRdb's assignment of TRBD2 cannot be checked, as there is no DNA. CDR1 is DFQATT and CDR2 is SNEGSKA in the germline V gene (reference sequence). This CDR3 region has 16 residues. CDR3: CSARGGGLATFYEQYF.

V is TRBV5-1 and J is TRBJ2-4; checking the TCRdb D call of TRBD1 is not possible without DNA. This CDR3 has 14 residues. The V gene's germline CDR1 is SGHRS and CDR2 YFSETQ. The chain's CDR3 is CASSLGTGVNIQYF.

The chain is built from TRBV12-2 and TRBJ1-2. TRBV12-2 is classified as a pseudogene. The CDR3 covers 15 residues. This CDR3 reads CASRLVGNPLYGYTF.

V usage is TRBV12-3 or TRBV12-4 and J usage is TRBJ1-1; without DNA, the TCRdb call of TRBD1 cannot be checked. This CDR3 comprises 13 residues. CDR3 region: CASSLGVITEAFF.

The gene calls are TRBV24-1 and TRBJ2-1; TCRdb's D gene call, TRBD2, goes unchecked for lack of DNA. Germline V gives CDR1 KGHDR, CDR2 SFDVKD. There are 17 residues in the CDR3. This chain's CDR3 is CATSDLPGGGAYNEQFF.

The J gene is TRBJ2-3, the V gene TRBV6-1. The CDR3 consists of 16 residues. Germline lookup yields CDR1 MNHNS and CDR2 SASEGT. CDR3: CASSSHQAKSTDTQYF.

The chain combines TRBV5-1 with TRBJ2-5; TCRdb outputs TRBD2, but without DNA this stays unchecked. Germline V gene sequence: CDR1 SGHRS, CDR2 YFSETQ. This CDR3 contains 16 residues. The CDR3 sequence: CASSLSSGSGLGTQYF.

The V and J genes are TRBV20-1 and TRBJ2-2; as DNA is missing, the TRBD1 call by TCRdb cannot be tested. Germline loops: CDR1 DFQATT, CDR2 SNEGSKA (reference sequence). The CDR3 consists of 14 residues. CDR3 sequence: CSAVDAGGAGELFF.

Here the CDR3 reads CASSSPGANTEAFF. The chain links TRBV5-4 to TRBJ1-1. The CDR3 spans 14 residues. Germline loops: CDR1 SGHNT, CDR2 YYREEE (reference sequence).